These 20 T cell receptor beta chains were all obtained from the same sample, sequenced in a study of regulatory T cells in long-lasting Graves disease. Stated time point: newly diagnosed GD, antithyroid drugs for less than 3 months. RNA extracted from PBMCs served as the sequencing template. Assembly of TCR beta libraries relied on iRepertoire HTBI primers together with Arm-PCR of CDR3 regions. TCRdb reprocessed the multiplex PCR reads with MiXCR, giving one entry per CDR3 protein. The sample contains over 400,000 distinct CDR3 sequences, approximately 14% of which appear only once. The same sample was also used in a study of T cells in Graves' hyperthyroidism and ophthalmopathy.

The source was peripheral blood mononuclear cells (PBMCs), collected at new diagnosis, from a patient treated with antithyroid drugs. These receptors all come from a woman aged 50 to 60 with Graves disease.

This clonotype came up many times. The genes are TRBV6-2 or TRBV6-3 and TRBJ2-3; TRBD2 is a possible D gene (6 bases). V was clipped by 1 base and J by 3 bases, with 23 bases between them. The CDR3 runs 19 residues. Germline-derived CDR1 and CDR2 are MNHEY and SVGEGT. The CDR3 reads CASSYWGPFPGAVTDTQYF. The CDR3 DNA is TGTGCCAGCAGTTACTGGGGCCCTTTCCCGGGAGCGGTGACAGATACGCAGTATTTT.

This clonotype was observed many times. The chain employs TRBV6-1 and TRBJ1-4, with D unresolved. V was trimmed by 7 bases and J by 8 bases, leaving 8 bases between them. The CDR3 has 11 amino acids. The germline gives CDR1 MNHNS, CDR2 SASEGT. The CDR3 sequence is CASTNGEKLFF. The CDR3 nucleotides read TGTGCCAGCACAAACGGGGAAAAACTGTTTTTT.

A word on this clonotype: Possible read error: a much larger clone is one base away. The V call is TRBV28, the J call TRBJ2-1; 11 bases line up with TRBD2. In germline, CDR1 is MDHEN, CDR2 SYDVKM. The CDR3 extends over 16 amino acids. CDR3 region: CASSAPRTSGYNEQLF. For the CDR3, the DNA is TGTGCCAGCAGCGCTCCAAGGACTAGCGGGTACAATGAGCAGCTCTTC.

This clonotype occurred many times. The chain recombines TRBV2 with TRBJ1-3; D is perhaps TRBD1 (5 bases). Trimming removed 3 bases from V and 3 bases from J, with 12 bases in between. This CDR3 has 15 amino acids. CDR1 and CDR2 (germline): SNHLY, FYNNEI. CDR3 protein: CASSDLPGLGNTIYF. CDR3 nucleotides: TGTGCCAGCAGTGATCTCCCGGGACTTGGAAACACCATATATTTT.

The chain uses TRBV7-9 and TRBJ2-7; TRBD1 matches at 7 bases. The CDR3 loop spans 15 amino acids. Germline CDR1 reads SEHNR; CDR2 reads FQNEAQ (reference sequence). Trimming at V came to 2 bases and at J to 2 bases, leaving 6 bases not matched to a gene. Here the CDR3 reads CASSLFRDRPYEQYF. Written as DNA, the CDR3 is TGTGCCAGCAGCTTATTCAGGGACAGACCCTACGAGCAGTACTTC.

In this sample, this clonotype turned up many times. Here the CDR3 reads CASSPASRNEQFF. Written as DNA, the CDR3 is TGTGCCAGCTCACCAGCTAGCCGAAATGAGCAGTTCTTC. The chain couples TRBV18 to TRBJ2-1; maybe TRBD2 (5 bases). V gave up 2 bases and J gave up 7 bases, with 9 bases separating them. The CDR3 is 13 residues long. Germline V CDR1 and CDR2: KGHSH, LQKENI.

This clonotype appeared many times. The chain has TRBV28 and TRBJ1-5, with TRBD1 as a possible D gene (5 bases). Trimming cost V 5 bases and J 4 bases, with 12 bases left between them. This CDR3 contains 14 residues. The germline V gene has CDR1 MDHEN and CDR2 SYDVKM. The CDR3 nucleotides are TGTGCCAGCAGTCCGCCCCGGGGGAATCAGCCCCAGCATTTT. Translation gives CASSPPRGNQPQHF.

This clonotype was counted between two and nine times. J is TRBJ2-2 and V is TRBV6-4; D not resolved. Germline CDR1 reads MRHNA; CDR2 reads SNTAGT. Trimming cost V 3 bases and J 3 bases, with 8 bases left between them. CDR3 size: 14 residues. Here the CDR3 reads CASSEQLYTGELFF. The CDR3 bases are TGTGCCAGCAGTGAACAACTATACACCGGGGAGCTGTTTTTT.

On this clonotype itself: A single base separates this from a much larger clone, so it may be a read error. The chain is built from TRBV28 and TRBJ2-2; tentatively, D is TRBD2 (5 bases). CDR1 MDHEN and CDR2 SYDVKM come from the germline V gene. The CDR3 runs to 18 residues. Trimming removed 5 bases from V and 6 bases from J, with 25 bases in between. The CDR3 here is CASSDMTGPSGGSGELFF. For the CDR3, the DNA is TGTGCCAGCAGTGATATGACCGGGCCGAGCGGTGGTTCCGGGGAGCTGTTTTTT.

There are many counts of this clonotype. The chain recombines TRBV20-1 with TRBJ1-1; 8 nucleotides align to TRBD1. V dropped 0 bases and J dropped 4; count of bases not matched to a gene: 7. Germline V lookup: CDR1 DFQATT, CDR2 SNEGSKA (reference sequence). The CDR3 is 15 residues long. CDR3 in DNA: TGCAGTGCTAGAGATGGAGGGACAGGTTTCACTGAAGCTTTCTTT. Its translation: CSARDGGTGFTEAFF.

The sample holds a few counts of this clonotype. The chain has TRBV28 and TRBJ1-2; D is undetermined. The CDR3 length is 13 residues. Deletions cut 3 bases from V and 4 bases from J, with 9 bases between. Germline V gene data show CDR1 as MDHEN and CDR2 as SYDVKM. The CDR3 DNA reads TGTGCCAGCAGTTTTAGCTGGGTCTATGGCTACACCTTC. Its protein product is CASSFSWVYGYTF.

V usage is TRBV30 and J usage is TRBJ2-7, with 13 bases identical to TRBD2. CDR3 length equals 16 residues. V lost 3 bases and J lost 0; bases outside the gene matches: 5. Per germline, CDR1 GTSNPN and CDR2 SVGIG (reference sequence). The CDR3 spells CAWRPWTSGSSYEQYF. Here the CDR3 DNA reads TGTGCCTGGAGGCCCTGGACTAGCGGGAGCTCCTACGAGCAGTACTTC.

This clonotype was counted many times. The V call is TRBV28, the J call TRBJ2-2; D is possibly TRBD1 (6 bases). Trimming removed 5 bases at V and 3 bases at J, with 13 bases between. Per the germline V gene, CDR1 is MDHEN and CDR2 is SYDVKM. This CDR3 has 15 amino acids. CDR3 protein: CASSGPGTYTGELFF. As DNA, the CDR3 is TGTGCCAGCAGTGGTCCCGGGACATACACCGGGGAGCTGTTTTTT.

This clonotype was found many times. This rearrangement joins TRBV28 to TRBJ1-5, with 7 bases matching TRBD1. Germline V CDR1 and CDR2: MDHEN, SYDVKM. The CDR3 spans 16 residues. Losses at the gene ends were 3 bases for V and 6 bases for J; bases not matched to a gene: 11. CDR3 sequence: CASSFLLGGSGQPQHF. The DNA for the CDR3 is TGTGCCAGCAGTTTTCTGTTAGGGGGCAGCGGTCAGCCCCAGCATTTT. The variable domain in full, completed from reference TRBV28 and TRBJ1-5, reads DVKVTQSSRYLVKRTGEKVFLECVQDMDHENMFWYRQDPGLGLRLIYFSYDVKMKEKGDIPEGYSVSREKKERFSLILESASTNQTSMYLCASSFLLGGSGQPQHFGDGTRLSIL.

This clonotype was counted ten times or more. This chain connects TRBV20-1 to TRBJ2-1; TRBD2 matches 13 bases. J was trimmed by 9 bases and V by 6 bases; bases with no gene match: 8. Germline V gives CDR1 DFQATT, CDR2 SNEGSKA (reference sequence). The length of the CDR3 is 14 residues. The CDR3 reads CSAERTSGSGEQFF. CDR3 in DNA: TGCAGTGCCGAAAGGACTAGCGGGAGCGGTGAGCAGTTCTTC.

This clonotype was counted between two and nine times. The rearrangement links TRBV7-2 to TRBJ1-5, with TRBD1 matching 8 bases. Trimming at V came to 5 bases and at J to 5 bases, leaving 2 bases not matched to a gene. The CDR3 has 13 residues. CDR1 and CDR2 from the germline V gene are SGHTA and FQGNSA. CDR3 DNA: TGTGCCAGCAGCGGACAGGGAGATCAGCCCCAGCATTTT. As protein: CASSGQGDQPQHF.

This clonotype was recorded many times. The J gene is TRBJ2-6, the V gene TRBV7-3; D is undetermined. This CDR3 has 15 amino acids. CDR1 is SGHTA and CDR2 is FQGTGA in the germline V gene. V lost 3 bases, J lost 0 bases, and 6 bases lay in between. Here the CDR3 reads CASSFGLSGANVLTF. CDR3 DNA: TGTGCCAGCAGCTTTGGGCTCTCTGGGGCCAACGTCCTGACTTTC.

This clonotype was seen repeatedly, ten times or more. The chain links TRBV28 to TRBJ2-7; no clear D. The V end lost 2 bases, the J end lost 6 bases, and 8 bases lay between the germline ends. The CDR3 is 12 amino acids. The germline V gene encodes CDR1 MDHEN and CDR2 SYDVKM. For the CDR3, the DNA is TGTGCCAGCAGTTTAGACTCCGCCGAGCAGTACTTC. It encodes CASSLDSAEQYF. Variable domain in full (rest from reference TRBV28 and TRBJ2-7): DVKVTQSSRYLVKRTGEKVFLECVQDMDHENMFWYRQDPGLGLRLIYFSYDVKMKEKGDIPEGYSVSREKKERFSLILESASTNQTSMYLCASSLDSAEQYFGPGTRLTVT.

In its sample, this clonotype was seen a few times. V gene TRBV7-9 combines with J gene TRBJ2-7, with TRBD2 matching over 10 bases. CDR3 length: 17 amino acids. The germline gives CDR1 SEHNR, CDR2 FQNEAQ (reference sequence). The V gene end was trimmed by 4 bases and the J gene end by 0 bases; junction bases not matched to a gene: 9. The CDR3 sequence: CASSSIRTSGSSYEQYF. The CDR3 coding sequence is TGTGCCAGCAGCTCAATCAGGACTAGCGGTAGCTCCTACGAGCAGTACTTC.

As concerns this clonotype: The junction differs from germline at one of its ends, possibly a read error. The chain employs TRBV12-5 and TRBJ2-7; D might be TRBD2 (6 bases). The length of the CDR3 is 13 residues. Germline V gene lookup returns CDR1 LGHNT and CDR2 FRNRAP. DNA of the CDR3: TGTGCTAGTGGTTTGGTACTCGGGGGACGTGTTTTCTTT. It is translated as CASGLVLGGRVFF.